The 10 T cell receptor beta chains below all came from one sample that was sequenced in a study of T cell clonality in common variable immunodeficiency. These receptors' antigens are unknown. Study-level findings and limits: In common variable immunodeficiency, TCR beta chains reportedly carried fewer deletions and N-nucleotide insertions.

Sequencing used immunoSEQ multiplex PCR; TCRdb keeps in-frame clones, though not all of them. The specimen has 15,000 to 20,000 clones, none found just once. Sequencing was performed on peripheral blood mononuclear cells. These receptors came from a human donor with common variable immunodeficiency.

This clone was seen ten or more times. The CDR3 end falls 3 residues outside the read, so it is completed with the germline J gene. The chain is built from TRBV20-1 and TRBJ1-1; D remains ambiguous. With 1 base removed from V and 0 bases from J, the gap between germline ends came to 9 bases. CDR1 is DFQATT, CDR2 SNEGSKA, per germline (reference sequence). This CDR3 is 14 amino acids long. The sequenced part of the CDR3 DNA is TGCAGTGCTAGAGTCCCAGGAATGAACACTGAA. Its translation: CSARVPGMNTE. The whole CDR3 reads CSARVPGMNTEAFF.

This clone was picked up many times. The CDR3 end lies 3 residues beyond the end of the read and is filled in from the germline J gene. The chain couples TRBV5-1 to TRBJ2-7; possible D gene TRBD2, 6 bases. Germline V gene data show CDR1 as SGHRS and CDR2 as YFSETQ. Trimming pared 6 bases from V and 2 bases from J, leaving 21 bases between. CDR3 length: 16 amino acids. This CDR3 reads CASTEARDSITYEQYF. The DNA read from the CDR3 is TGCGCCAGCACCGAAGCCCGGGACTCTATAACCTACGAG.

This clone was counted ten times or more. The read falls 3 residues short of the CDR3 end, and the missing part is taken from the germline J gene. V usage is TRBV4-1 and J usage is TRBJ2-3, with 8 bases matching TRBD2. V lost 4 bases, J lost 7 bases, and 13 bases stayed unmatched. Germline CDR1 reads MGHRA; CDR2 reads YSYEKL. This CDR3 has 16 amino acids. CDR3 amino acids: CASSPSSSGSRYTQYF. The CDR3 DNA, read in part, is TGCGCCAGCAGCCCTTCTTCAAGCGGGAGTCGATATACG.

This clone was seen repeatedly, ten times or more. The observed sequence ends 3 residues before the CDR3 terminus, with the missing tail filled in from the germline J gene. The chain combines TRBV6-2 or TRBV6-3 with TRBJ2-7, with unresolved D. Deletions cut 2 bases from V and 6 bases from J, with 8 bases between. In germline, CDR1 is MNHEY, CDR2 SVGEGT. The CDR3 length is 12 residues. The chain's CDR3 is CASSYLGGEQYF. CDR3 bases read: TGTGCCAGCAGTTACCTAGGCGGCGAG.

This clone was counted ten times or more. The read gets to within 3 residues of the CDR3 end, and the germline J gene fills in the rest. The gene calls are TRBV5-1 and TRBJ2-7; 9 bases are shared with TRBD1. The CDR3 extends over 16 amino acids. Germline V gene lookup returns CDR1 SGHRS and CDR2 YFSETQ. Losses at the gene ends were 3 bases for V and 1 base for J; bases not matched to a gene: 8. Here the CDR3 reads CASSSLPGQGSYEQYF. The part of the CDR3 DNA that was read is TGCGCCAGCAGCTCCTTGCCGGGACAGGGTTCCTACGAG.

The table lists this clone with many counts. The read terminates 3 residues ahead of where the CDR3 ends, so the germline J gene completes it. The genes are TRBV5-1 and TRBJ1-6; TRBD1 matches 8 bases. V shed 3 bases and J 7 bases; nucleotides not matched to a gene: 9. Germline CDR1 is SGHRS and CDR2 is YFSETQ. CDR3 length equals 16 residues. Here the CDR3 reads CASSSGQGVRNSPLHF. The sequenced CDR3 bases are TGCGCCAGCAGCTCCGGACAGGGCGTTCGGAATTCACCC.

This clone came up many times. The sequence runs out 3 residues before the end of the CDR3; the remainder is reconstructed from the germline J gene. J is TRBJ2-5 and V is TRBV7-6; D gene unclear. The CDR3 is 13 residues long. V was trimmed by 5 bases and J by 5 bases, leaving 12 bases between them. Germline CDR1 and CDR2: SGHVS and FNYEAQ. Partial CDR3 DNA: TGTGCCAGCAGCCCGTTAGATACGGAGACC. Translated: CASSPLDTET. The entire CDR3 sequence reads CASSPLDTETQYF.

Many counts were recorded for this clone. The sequence runs out 3 residues before the end of the CDR3; the remainder is reconstructed from the germline J gene. The rearrangement links TRBV7-2 to TRBJ2-5; D is perhaps TRBD1 (5 bases). The germline V gene has CDR1 SGHTA and CDR2 FQGNSA. This CDR3 spans 13 amino acids. Trimming took 4 bases from V and 4 from J, leaving 10 bases between them. The DNA read from the CDR3 is TGTGCCAGCAGCTACGACAGAGGAGAGACC. Protein: CASSYDRGET. The CDR3 in its entirety is CASSYDRGETQYF.

This clone was counted many times. Read data end 3 residues before the CDR3 end; the end is taken from the germline J gene. The rearrangement uses TRBV12-3 or TRBV12-4 and TRBJ2-3, with 7 bases fitting TRBD1. Trimming removed 6 bases from V and 4 bases from J; junction bases left unmatched: 10. The CDR3 runs 15 residues. Incomplete CDR3 DNA: TGTGCCAGCAGCCAAGGGGGCAACTACGCAGATACG. Protein sequence: CASSQGGNYADT. The entire CDR3 protein reads CASSQGGNYADTQYF.

This clone has at least ten counts. The sequenced fragment ends 3 residues before the CDR3 boundary, so the rest is inferred from the germline J gene. V gene TRBV5-4 combines with J gene TRBJ2-3; 8 bases align to TRBD1. The CDR3 contains 14 residues. Germline V gene sequence: CDR1 SGHNT, CDR2 YYREEE (reference sequence). V was clipped by 5 bases and J by 4 bases; unmatched bases: 6. The CDR3 bases that were read are TGTGCCAGCAGACATGACAGGGGCCCAGATACG. Amino acids: CASRHDRGPDT. In full, the CDR3 reads CASRHDRGPDTQYF. Looking up the rest from reference TRBV5-4 and TRBJ2-3 gives the full variable domain: ETGVTQSPTHLIKTRGQQVTLRCSSQSGHNTVSWYQQALGQGPQFIFQYYREEENGRGNFPPRFSGLQFPNYSSELNVNALELDDSALYLCASRHDRGPDTQYFGPGTRLTVL.